This T cell receptor (beta chain) appears in the sequencing data of a study of T cells in Graves' hyperthyroidism and ophthalmopathy. Findings of the study overall: Patients with ophthalmopathy were separated from those with stable hyperthyroidism by a 13 V-J model. Most clonotypes expanded in thyroid above 0.001 were likewise present in blood.

Exclusion of patients followed from uncontrolled infection, other autoimmune disease, pregnancy or lactation. CDR1 MNHEY and CDR2 SVGEGT come from the germline V gene. CDR3 length: 15 residues. V gave up 6 bases and J gave up 2 bases; unmatched junction bases: 7. RNA transcripts were the template for amplifying TCR beta CDR3 regions. HTBI primers drove first-round RT-PCR of the TCR CDR3. TCRdb ran MiXCR on the multiplex PCR reads and lists one entry per CDR3 protein. The data contain approximately 600,000 distinct CDR3 sequences, 20% of them singletons. This clonotype was recorded many times. Its antigen is still unknown.

Sequences were obtained from blood. This rearrangement joins TRBV6-2 or TRBV6-3 to TRBJ1-5; TRBD1 matches 7 bases. The sequence derives from a man aged 25 to 40 with Graves' ophthalmopathy. The CDR3 protein is CASRRQTGGNQPQHF. DNA for the CDR3: TGTGCCAGCAGAAGACAAACAGGGGGCAATCAGCCCCAGCATTTT.